This is a list of T cell receptor beta chains from one sample in a study of Tregs in tolerant kidney transplant recipients. The table came from immunoSEQ multiplex PCR; TCRdb's copy has only in-frame clones and leaves some out. The data show around 120,000 clones, around 94% seen once. Sequenced sample: CD4+ T cells from blood. Source of these receptors: a human donor in good health. Both conserved end residues are part of each CDR3. The D gene is left open where the match is weak. Some rows mark clone size as missing; the rest say once, few, many or name a class of expanded clone.

v_call: TRBV6-1
clone_size: NA
j_call: TRBJ1-2
d_call: NA
cdr3_nt: TGTGCCAGCAGTGAAGCGGCGGGACACAGCTATGGCTACACCTTC
cdr3_aa: CASSEAAGHSYGYTF

v_call: TRBV11-2
clone_size: NA
j_call: TRBJ1-2
d_call: NA
cdr3_nt: TGTGCCAGCAGCTTATCGGCAGGGGTTTATGGCTACACCTTC
cdr3_aa: CASSLSAGVYGYTF

v_call: TRBV15
clone_size: NA
j_call: TRBJ2-7
d_call: NA
cdr3_nt: TGTGCCACCAGCAGAGGACACATCTCCTACGAGCAGTACTTC
cdr3_aa: CATSRGHISYEQYF

v_call: TRBV6-5
clone_size: NA
j_call: TRBJ2-7
d_call: TRBD2
cdr3_nt: TGTGCCAGCAGCTACAGCCTAGCGGGGGTATACGAGCAGTACTTC
cdr3_aa: CASSYSLAGVYEQYF

v_call: TRBV30
clone_size: NA
j_call: TRBJ1-5
d_call: NA
cdr3_nt: TGTGCCTGGAGCAGGAGCGCGATTAGCAATCAGCCCCAGCATTTT
cdr3_aa: CAWSRSAISNQPQHF

v_call: TRBV29-1
clone_size: NA
j_call: TRBJ2-4
d_call: TRBD1
cdr3_nt: TGCAGCGTCCCGGGACAGCTAGCAAACATTCAGTACTTC
cdr3_aa: CSVPGQLANIQYF

v_call: TRBV6-5
clone_size: NA
j_call: TRBJ1-1
d_call: NA
cdr3_nt: TGTGCCAGCAGTTACGGGGCGGACACTGAAGCTTTCTTT
cdr3_aa: CASSYGADTEAFF

v_call: TRBV5-8
clone_size: NA
j_call: TRBJ2-3
d_call: NA
cdr3_nt: TGTGCCAGCAGCTTTGGCGGTAGCACAGATACGCAGTATTTT
cdr3_aa: CASSFGGSTDTQYF

v_call: TRBV5-5
clone_size: NA
j_call: TRBJ1-2
d_call: NA
cdr3_nt: TGTGCCAGCAGCTTCGAGACTTACTATGGCTACACCTTC
cdr3_aa: CASSFETYYGYTF

v_call: TRBV18
clone_size: few
j_call: TRBJ1-6
d_call: NA
cdr3_nt: TGTGCCAGCTCACCACCGAACAGGGTAGTCAATTCACCCCTCCACTTT
cdr3_aa: CASSPPNRVVNSPLHF

v_call: TRBV2
clone_size: NA
j_call: TRBJ1-5
d_call: NA
cdr3_nt: TGTGCCAGCAGTGTAGTCCTCTCAACGCAGCCCCAGCATTTT
cdr3_aa: CASSVVLSTQPQHF

v_call: TRBV6-8
clone_size: NA
j_call: TRBJ1-5
d_call: TRBD1
cdr3_nt: TGTGCCAGCTCGGGCTCTCAGGGGGCCCTTAGCAATCAGCCCCAGCATTTT
cdr3_aa: CASSGSQGALSNQPQHF

v_call: TRBV18
clone_size: NA
j_call: TRBJ1-2
d_call: NA
cdr3_nt: TGTGCCAGCTCACCATCGGGCGACAGGCTTTATGGCTACACCTTC
cdr3_aa: CASSPSGDRLYGYTF

v_call: TRBV27
clone_size: NA
j_call: TRBJ2-1
d_call: NA
cdr3_nt: TGTGCCAGCAGACGGTCCTCCTACAATGAGCAGTTCTTC
cdr3_aa: CASRRSSYNEQFF

v_call: TRBV5-1
clone_size: NA
j_call: TRBJ1-5
d_call: TRBD1
cdr3_nt: TGCGCCAGCAGCTTAGGGACAGACAATCAGCCCCAGCATTTT
cdr3_aa: CASSLGTDNQPQHF

v_call: TRBV5-1
clone_size: once
j_call: TRBJ1-5
d_call: TRBD1
cdr3_nt: TGCGCCAGCAGCCCTGGGACAGCGAATCAGCCCCAGCATTTT
cdr3_aa: CASSPGTANQPQHF

v_call: TRBV6-1
clone_size: once
j_call: TRBJ2-1
d_call: NA
cdr3_nt: TGTGCCAGCAGTGAAATCCAGCAGGGGTACAATGAGCAGTTCTTC
cdr3_aa: CASSEIQQGYNEQFF

v_call: TRBV5-4
clone_size: once
j_call: TRBJ1-1
d_call: NA
cdr3_nt: TGTGCCAGCAGCTTGGGCGGGGCAGGGACTGAAGCTTTCTTT
cdr3_aa: CASSLGGAGTEAFF

v_call: TRBV5-5
clone_size: NA
j_call: TRBJ1-4
d_call: NA
cdr3_nt: TGTGCCAGCAGCTTAAGGCAGGGCGGTGAAAAACTGTTTTTT
cdr3_aa: CASSLRQGGEKLFF

v_call: TRBV5-1
clone_size: NA
j_call: TRBJ2-7
d_call: TRBD2
cdr3_nt: TGCGCCAGCAGCTCGATAGCGGGAGGTAGGGACGAGCAGTACTTC
cdr3_aa: CASSSIAGGRDEQYF

v_call: TRBV7-3
clone_size: NA
j_call: TRBJ2-2
d_call: TRBD2
cdr3_nt: TGTGCCAGCAGCTCTCAGGGACTAACGAACACCGGGGAGCTGTTTTTT
cdr3_aa: CASSSQGLTNTGELFF

v_call: TRBV18
clone_size: NA
j_call: TRBJ1-6
d_call: TRBD1
cdr3_nt: TGTGCCAGCTCACCAAGGACAGGGAGTAATTCACCCCTCCACTTT
cdr3_aa: CASSPRTGSNSPLHF

v_call: TRBV7-6
clone_size: NA
j_call: TRBJ2-1
d_call: TRBD2
cdr3_nt: TGTGCCAGCAGCCCTCGGACTAGCGGGGGTCACAATGAGCAGTTCTTC
cdr3_aa: CASSPRTSGGHNEQFF

v_call: TRBV10-1
clone_size: NA
j_call: TRBJ1-1
d_call: NA
cdr3_nt: TGCGCCAGCAGTGAGTCGACTAACAGGGCGAACACTGAAGCTTTCTTT
cdr3_aa: CASSESTNRANTEAFF

v_call: TRBV7-9
clone_size: NA
j_call: TRBJ1-6
d_call: NA
cdr3_nt: TGTGCCAGCAGCTTAGAAGGGGGGATCTCACCCCTCCACTTT
cdr3_aa: CASSLEGGISPLHF

v_call: TRBV30
clone_size: NA
j_call: TRBJ1-4
d_call: TRBD1
cdr3_nt: TGTGCCTGGAGTGGGGCCAGGGGGAGGGCCGAAAAACTGTTTTTT
cdr3_aa: CAWSGARGRAEKLFF

v_call: TRBV5-6
clone_size: once
j_call: TRBJ2-2
d_call: TRBD2
cdr3_nt: TGTGCCAGCAGCTTGCGACTAGCGGGAGACACGATCACCGGGGAGCTGTTTTTT
cdr3_aa: CASSLRLAGDTITGELFF

v_call: TRBV2
clone_size: NA
j_call: TRBJ1-1
d_call: NA
cdr3_nt: TGTGCCGCGCGGAGCGCGGTGAACACTGAAGCTTTCTTT
cdr3_aa: CAARSAVNTEAFF

v_call: TRBV29-1
clone_size: NA
j_call: TRBJ2-3
d_call: TRBD1
cdr3_nt: TGCAGCGTTGATGGACAGGTAGCAGATACGCAGTATTTT
cdr3_aa: CSVDGQVADTQYF

v_call: TRBV7-7
clone_size: NA
j_call: TRBJ2-5
d_call: NA
cdr3_nt: TGTGCCAGCAGCTTTGGCGGGTTGCCAGAGACCCAGTACTTC
cdr3_aa: CASSFGGLPETQYF

v_call: TRBV5-8
clone_size: NA
j_call: TRBJ2-7
d_call: NA
cdr3_nt: TGTGCCAGCAGCTACACAGTCGGACAGACCTACGAGCAGTACTTC
cdr3_aa: CASSYTVGQTYEQYF

v_call: TRBV19
clone_size: NA
j_call: TRBJ1-5
d_call: TRBD1
cdr3_nt: TGTGCCAGTACGGGACAGGGGTATCAGCCCCAGCATTTT
cdr3_aa: CASTGQGYQPQHF

v_call: TRBV2
clone_size: few
j_call: TRBJ2-7
d_call: NA
cdr3_nt: TGTGCCAGCAGTGTCTTCTACGAGCAGTACTTC
cdr3_aa: CASSVFYEQYF

v_call: TRBV2
clone_size: NA
j_call: TRBJ2-7
d_call: TRBD1
cdr3_nt: TGTGCCAGCCGTAAAACCGGGACAGGGGCACGGGAGCAGTACTTC
cdr3_aa: CASRKTGTGAREQYF

v_call: TRBV25-1
clone_size: once
j_call: TRBJ2-7
d_call: TRBD2
cdr3_nt: TGTGCCAGCAGTGAATGGATTAGCGGGGCCTCCTACGAGCAGTACTTC
cdr3_aa: CASSEWISGASYEQYF

v_call: TRBV29-1
clone_size: NA
j_call: TRBJ1-5
d_call: TRBD1
cdr3_nt: TGCAGCGTGCGGACAGGATCTAGCAATCAGCCCCAGCATTTT
cdr3_aa: CSVRTGSSNQPQHF

v_call: TRBV30
clone_size: NA
j_call: TRBJ2-2
d_call: NA
cdr3_nt: TGTGCCCGAGAGATTACCGGGGAGCTGTTTTTT
cdr3_aa: CAREITGELFF

v_call: TRBV5-1
clone_size: NA
j_call: TRBJ2-5
d_call: NA
cdr3_nt: TGCGCCAGCAGCTTGCGGGGTGAAGGGGAGACCCAGTACTTC
cdr3_aa: CASSLRGEGETQYF

v_call: TRBV7-8
clone_size: NA
j_call: TRBJ2-2
d_call: TRBD2
cdr3_nt: TGTGCCAGCAGTGTCGTTACGGGAGGAGACACCGGGGAGCTGTTTTTT
cdr3_aa: CASSVVTGGDTGELFF

v_call: TRBV5-1
clone_size: NA
j_call: TRBJ2-5
d_call: TRBD2
cdr3_nt: TGCGCCAGCAGCTTCGGGGGGGACCTGGAGACCCAGTACTTC
cdr3_aa: CASSFGGDLETQYF

v_call: TRBV5-1
clone_size: NA
j_call: TRBJ2-1
d_call: TRBD2
cdr3_nt: TGCGCCAGCAGCTTGAAAATAGCGGGTGTCTACAATGAGCAGTTCTTC
cdr3_aa: CASSLKIAGVYNEQFF

v_call: TRBV11-2
clone_size: NA
j_call: TRBJ2-7
d_call: TRBD1
cdr3_nt: TGTGCCAGCAGCTTAACGGGACAGGGGTCCTACGAGCAGTACTTC
cdr3_aa: CASSLTGQGSYEQYF

v_call: TRBV5-1
clone_size: NA
j_call: TRBJ2-3
d_call: TRBD2
cdr3_nt: TGCGCCAGCAGCTTGTCGCGGATGGGGGGAGGGGGCACAGATACGCAGTATTTT
cdr3_aa: CASSLSRMGGGGTDTQYF

v_call: TRBV2
clone_size: NA
j_call: TRBJ2-5
d_call: TRBD1
cdr3_nt: TGTGCCAGCGGGACAGGCTTCGGGGTCTCAGAGACCCAGTACTTC
cdr3_aa: CASGTGFGVSETQYF

v_call: TRBV6-1
clone_size: NA
j_call: TRBJ2-7
d_call: NA
cdr3_nt: TGTGCCAGCAGAGGGGGTTACGAGCAGTACTTC
cdr3_aa: CASRGGYEQYF

v_call: TRBV5-5
clone_size: NA
j_call: TRBJ1-3
d_call: NA
cdr3_nt: TGTGCCAGCAGCTATGACAGTGGCAACTCTGGAAACACCATATATTTT
cdr3_aa: CASSYDSGNSGNTIYF

v_call: TRBV21-1
clone_size: NA
j_call: TRBJ1-4
d_call: NA
cdr3_nt: TGTGCCAGCAGCAAAGAGGAAAGGGGGGGCATTAATGAAAAACTGTTTTTT
cdr3_aa: CASSKEERGGINEKLFF

v_call: TRBV14
clone_size: NA
j_call: TRBJ1-1
d_call: NA
cdr3_nt: TGTGCCAGCAGCCCCGGACTCGGCGGGGCTTTCTTT
cdr3_aa: CASSPGLGGAFF